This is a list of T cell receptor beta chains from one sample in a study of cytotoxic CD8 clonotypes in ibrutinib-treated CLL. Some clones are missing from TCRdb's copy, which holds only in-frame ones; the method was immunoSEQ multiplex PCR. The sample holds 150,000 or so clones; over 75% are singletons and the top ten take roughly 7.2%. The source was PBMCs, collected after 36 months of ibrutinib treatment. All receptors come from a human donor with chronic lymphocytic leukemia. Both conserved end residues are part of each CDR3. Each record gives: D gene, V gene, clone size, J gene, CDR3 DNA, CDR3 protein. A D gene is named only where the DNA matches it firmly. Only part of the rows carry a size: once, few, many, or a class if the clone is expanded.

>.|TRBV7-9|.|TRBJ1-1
TGTGCCAGCAGCTTCACCGGGGACACTGAAGCTTTCTTT
CASSFTGDTEAFF
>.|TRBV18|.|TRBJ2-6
TGTGCCAGCTCACCCAGGGGCTCTGGGGCCAACGTCCTGACTTTC
CASSPRGSGANVLTF
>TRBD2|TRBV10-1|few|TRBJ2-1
TGCGCCAGCAGTCCTTTAGGACTAGCGGGAGGACCGCCGGAGCAGTTCTTC
CASSPLGLAGGPPEQFF
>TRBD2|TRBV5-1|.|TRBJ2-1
TGCGCCAGCTCGGCGGGGGACGTGTACAATGAGCAGTTCTTC
CASSAGDVYNEQFF
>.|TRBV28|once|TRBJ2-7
TGTGCCAGCAGTTTTGGGGGGCCTCTATACGAGCAGTACTTC
CASSFGGPLYEQYF
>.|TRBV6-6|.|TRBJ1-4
TGTGCCAGCAGTTGGCAGGGTGGTGAAAAACTGTTTTTT
CASSWQGGEKLFF
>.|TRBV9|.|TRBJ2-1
TGTGCCAGCAGCGGCGACAAACGAGTAAATGAGCAGTTCTTC
CASSGDKRVNEQFF
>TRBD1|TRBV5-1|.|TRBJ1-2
TGCGCCAGCAGCTTGGTGCGGACAGGGGGCCTCTATGGCTACACCTTC
CASSLVRTGGLYGYTF
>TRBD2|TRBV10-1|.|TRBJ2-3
TGCGCCAGCAGCTCAGCGGGGCAAAGAGATACGCAGTATTTT
CASSSAGQRDTQYF
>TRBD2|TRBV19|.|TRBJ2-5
TGTGCCAGTAGTAGAGGGTTGGTAGCGGGAGGGATCGAGACCCAGTACTTC
CASSRGLVAGGIETQYF
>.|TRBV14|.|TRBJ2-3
TGTGCCAGCAGCCAAGTTTGGGGGGGCCGGGCAGATACGCAGTATTTT
CASSQVWGGRADTQYF
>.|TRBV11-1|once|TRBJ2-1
TGTGCCAGCAGCTTAGCCGGGACCAGGGACGGTGAGCAGTTCTTC
CASSLAGTRDGEQFF
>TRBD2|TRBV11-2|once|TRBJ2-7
TGTGCCAGCAGCCCCTGGACTAGCGGGGGCTACGAGCAGTACTTC
CASSPWTSGGYEQYF
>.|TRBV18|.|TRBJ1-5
TGTGCCAGCTCACCCCGGGCCTTGGGTAGCAATCAGCCCCAGCATTTT
CASSPRALGSNQPQHF
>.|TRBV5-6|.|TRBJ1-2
TGTGCCAGCAGCAACCGGGACGGTTATGGCTACACCTTC
CASSNRDGYGYTF
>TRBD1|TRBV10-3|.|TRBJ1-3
TGTGCCATACGGACAGGGTCTGGAAACACCATATATTTT
CAIRTGSGNTIYF
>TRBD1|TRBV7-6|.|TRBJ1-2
TGTGCCAGCAGACGGACAGGGGGCGTCTTCGGCTATGGCTACACCTTC
CASRRTGGVFGYGYTF
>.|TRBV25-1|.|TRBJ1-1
TGTGCCAGCAGTGGAGCCAGTGGACAGTCGAACACTGAAGCTTTCTTT
CASSGASGQSNTEAFF
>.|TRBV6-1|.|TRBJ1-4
TGTGCCAGCAGTGAAATAGACGATGAAAAACTGTTTTTT
CASSEIDDEKLFF
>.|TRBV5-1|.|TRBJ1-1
TGCGCCAGCAGCTTGGGAGGCCGAACTGAAGCTTTCTTT
CASSLGGRTEAFF
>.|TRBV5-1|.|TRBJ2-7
TGCGCCAGCACCAGGACGGAATCCTACGAGCAGTACTTC
CASTRTESYEQYF
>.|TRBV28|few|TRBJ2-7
TGTGCCAGCAGTCTTCCAGGGACGTCCTACGAGCAGTACTTC
CASSLPGTSYEQYF
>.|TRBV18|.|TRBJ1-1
TGTGCCAGCTCACCCGTTTCGAGGACTGAAGCTTTCTTT
CASSPVSRTEAFF
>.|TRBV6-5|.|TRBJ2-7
TGTGCCAGCAGTTCCTCCGCGACAGTGGTGCAGTACTTC
CASSSSATVVQYF
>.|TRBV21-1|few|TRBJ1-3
TGTGCCAGCAGCAAAGATAGAGACAGGGCTGGAAACACCATATATTTT
CASSKDRDRAGNTIYF
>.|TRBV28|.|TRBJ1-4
TGTGCCAGCAGCTCGTATACCCTCGGGGATGAAAAACTGTTTTTT
CASSSYTLGDEKLFF
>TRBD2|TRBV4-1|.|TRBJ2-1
TGCGCCAGCAGGCGGGGGGGGCACAATGAGCAGTTCTTC
CASRRGGHNEQFF